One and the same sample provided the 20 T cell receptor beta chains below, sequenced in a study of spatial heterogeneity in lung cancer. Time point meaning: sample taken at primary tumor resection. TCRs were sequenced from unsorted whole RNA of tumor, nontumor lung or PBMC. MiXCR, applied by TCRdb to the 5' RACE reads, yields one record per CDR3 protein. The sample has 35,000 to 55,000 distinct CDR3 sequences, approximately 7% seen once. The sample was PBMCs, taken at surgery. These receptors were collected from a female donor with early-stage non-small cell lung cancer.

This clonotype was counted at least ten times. The CDR3 sequence: CASSQGQGNQPQHF. The CDR3 bases are TGTGCCAGCAGCCAGGGACAGGGCAATCAGCCCCAGCATTTT. The chain carries TRBV7-2 and TRBJ1-5, with 8 nucleotides matching TRBD1. The germline V gene has CDR1 SGHTA and CDR2 FQGNSA. Germline trimming cut 5 bases from V and 2 bases from J; bases unmatched to any gene: 2. The CDR3 is 14 amino acids.

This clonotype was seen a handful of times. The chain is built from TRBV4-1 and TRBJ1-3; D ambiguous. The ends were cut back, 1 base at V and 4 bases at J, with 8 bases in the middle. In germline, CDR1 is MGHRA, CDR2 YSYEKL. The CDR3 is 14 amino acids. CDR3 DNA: TGCGCCAGCAGCCAAGCTTACTTCGGAAACACCATATATTTT. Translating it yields CASSQAYFGNTIYF.

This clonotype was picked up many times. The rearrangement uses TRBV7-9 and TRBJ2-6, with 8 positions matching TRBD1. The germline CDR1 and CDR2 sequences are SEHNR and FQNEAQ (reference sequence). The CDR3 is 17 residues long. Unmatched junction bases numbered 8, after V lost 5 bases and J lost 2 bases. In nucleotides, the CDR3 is TGTGCCAGCAGCCGTGGACAGGGAAGAACTGGGGCCAACGTCCTGACTTTC. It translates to CASSRGQGRTGANVLTF.

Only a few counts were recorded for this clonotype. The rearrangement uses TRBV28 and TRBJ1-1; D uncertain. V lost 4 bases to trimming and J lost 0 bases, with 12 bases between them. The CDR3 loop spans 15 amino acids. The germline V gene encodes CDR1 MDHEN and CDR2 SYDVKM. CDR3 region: CASSSLGLLNTEAFF. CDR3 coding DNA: TGTGCCAGCAGTTCGCTAGGGTTGCTGAACACTGAAGCTTTCTTT.

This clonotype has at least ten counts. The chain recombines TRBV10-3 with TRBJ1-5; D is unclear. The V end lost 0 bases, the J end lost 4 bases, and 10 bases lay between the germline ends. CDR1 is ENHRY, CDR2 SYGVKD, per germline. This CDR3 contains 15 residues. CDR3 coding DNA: TGTGCCATCAGTGAGTCGGGAGGCAGGAATCAGCCCCAGCATTTT. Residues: CAISESGGRNQPQHF.

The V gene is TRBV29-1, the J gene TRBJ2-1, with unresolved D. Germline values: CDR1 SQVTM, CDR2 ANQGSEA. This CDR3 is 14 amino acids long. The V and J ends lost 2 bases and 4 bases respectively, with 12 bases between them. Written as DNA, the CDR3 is TGCAGCGTTGAAAGAATAGGTAATTACAATGAGCAGTTCTTC. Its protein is CSVERIGNYNEQFF.

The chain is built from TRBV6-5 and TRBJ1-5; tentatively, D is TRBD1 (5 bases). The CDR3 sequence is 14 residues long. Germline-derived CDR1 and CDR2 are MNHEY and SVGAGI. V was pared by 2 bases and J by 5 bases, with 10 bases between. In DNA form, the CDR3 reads TGTGCCAGCAGTTACGGGGGGAGGGATCAGCCCCAGCATTTT. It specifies CASSYGGRDQPQHF.

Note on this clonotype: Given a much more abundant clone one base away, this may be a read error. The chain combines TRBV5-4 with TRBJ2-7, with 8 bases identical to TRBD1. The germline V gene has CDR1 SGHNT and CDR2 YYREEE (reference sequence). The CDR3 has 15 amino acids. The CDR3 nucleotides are TGTGTCAGCAGCTCCACGACAGGGGCCCACTACGAGCAGTACTTC. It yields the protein CVSSSTTGAHYEQYF.

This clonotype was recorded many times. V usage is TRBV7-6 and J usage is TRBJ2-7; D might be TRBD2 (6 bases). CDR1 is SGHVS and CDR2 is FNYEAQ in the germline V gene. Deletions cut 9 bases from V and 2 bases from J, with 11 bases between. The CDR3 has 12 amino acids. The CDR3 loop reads CASGDSPYEQYF. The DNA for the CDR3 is TGTGCCAGTGGGGACTCACCCTACGAGCAGTACTTC.

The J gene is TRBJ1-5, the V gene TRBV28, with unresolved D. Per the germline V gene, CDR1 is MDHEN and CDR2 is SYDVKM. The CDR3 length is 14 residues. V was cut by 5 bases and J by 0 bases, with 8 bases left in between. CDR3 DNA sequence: TGTGCCAGCAGTATTACATATAGCAATCAGCCCCAGCATTTT. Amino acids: CASSITYSNQPQHF. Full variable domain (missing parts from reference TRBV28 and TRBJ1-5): DVKVTQSSRYLVKRTGEKVFLECVQDMDHENMFWYRQDPGLGLRLIYFSYDVKMKEKGDIPEGYSVSREKKERFSLILESASTNQTSMYLCASSITYSNQPQHFGDGTRLSIL.

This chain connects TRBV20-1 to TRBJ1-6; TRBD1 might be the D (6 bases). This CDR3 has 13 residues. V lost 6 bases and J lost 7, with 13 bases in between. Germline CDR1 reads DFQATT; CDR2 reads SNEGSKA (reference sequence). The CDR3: CSAPTGSNSPLHF. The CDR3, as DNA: TGCAGTGCGCCGACAGGATCAAATTCACCCCTCCACTTT.

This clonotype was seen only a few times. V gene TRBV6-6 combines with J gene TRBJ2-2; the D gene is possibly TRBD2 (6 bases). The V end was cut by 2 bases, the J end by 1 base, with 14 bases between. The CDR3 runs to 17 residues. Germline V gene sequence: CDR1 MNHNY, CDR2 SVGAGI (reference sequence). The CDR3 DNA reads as TGTGCCAGCAGTTACAGAAGTAGCGGAGTGAACACCGGGGAGCTGTTTTTT. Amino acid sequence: CASSYRSSGVNTGELFF.

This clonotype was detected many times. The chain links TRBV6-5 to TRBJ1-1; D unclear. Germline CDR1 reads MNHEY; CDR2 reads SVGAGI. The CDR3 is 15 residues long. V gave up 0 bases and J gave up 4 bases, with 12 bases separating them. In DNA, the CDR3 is TGTGCCAGCAGTTACTCTAGATTCCGGAGCACTGAAGCTTTCTTT. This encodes CASSYSRFRSTEAFF.

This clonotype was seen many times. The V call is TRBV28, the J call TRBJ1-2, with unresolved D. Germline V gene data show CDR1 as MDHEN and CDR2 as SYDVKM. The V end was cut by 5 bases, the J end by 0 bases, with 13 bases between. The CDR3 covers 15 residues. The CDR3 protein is CASSPLGEANYGYTF. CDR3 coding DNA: TGTGCCAGCAGTCCACTGGGCGAAGCTAACTATGGCTACACCTTC.

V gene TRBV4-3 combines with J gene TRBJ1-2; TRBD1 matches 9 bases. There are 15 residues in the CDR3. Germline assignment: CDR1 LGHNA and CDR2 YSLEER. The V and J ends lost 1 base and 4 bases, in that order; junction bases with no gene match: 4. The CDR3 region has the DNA TGCGCCAGCAGCCAAGTGGGACAGGGCCCCTATGGCTACACCTTC. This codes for CASSQVGQGPYGYTF.

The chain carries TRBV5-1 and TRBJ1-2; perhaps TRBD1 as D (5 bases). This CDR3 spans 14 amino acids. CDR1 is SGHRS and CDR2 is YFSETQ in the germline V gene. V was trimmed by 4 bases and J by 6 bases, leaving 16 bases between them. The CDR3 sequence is CASSPLPSGDGYTF. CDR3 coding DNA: TGCGCCAGCAGCCCCTTACCTTCGGGGGATGGCTACACCTTC.

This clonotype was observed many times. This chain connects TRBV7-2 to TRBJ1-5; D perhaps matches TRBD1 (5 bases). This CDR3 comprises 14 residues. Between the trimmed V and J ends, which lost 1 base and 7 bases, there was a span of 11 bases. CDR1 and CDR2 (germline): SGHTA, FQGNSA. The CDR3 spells CASSLEGAGQPQHF. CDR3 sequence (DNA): TGTGCCAGCAGCTTAGAAGGGGCAGGGCAGCCCCAGCATTTT.

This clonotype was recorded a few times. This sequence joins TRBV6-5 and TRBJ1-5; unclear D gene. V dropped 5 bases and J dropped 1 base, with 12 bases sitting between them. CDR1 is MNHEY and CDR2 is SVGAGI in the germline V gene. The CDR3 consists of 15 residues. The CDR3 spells CASSPQILSNQPQHF. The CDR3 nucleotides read TGTGCCAGCAGTCCGCAAATTTTAAGCAATCAGCCCCAGCATTTT.

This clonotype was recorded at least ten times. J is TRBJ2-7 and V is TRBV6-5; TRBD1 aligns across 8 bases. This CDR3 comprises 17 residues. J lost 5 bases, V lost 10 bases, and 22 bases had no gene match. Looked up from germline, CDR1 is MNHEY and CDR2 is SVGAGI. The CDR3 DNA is TGTGCCAACATCGTTATACCCCCCAGGACAGGGTCTCACGAGCAGTACTTC. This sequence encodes CANIVIPPRTGSHEQYF.

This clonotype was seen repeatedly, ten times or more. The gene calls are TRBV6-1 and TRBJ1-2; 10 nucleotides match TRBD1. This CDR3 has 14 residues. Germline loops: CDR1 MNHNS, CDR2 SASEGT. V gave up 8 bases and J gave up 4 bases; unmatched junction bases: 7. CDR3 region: CASEDRGRSYGYTF. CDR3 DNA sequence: TGTGCCAGCGAAGACAGGGGGCGTAGCTATGGCTACACCTTC.